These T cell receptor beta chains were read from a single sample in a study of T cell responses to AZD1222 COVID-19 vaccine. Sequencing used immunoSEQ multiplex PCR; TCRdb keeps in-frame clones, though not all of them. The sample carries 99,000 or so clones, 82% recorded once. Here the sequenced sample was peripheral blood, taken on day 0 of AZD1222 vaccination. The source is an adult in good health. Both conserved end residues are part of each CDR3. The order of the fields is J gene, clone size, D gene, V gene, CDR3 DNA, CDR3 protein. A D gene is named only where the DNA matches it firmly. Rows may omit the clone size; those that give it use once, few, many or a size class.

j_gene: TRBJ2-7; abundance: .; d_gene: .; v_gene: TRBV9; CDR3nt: TGTGCCAGCAGCGTGAGCGGGACAAGCTCCTACGAGCAGTACTTC; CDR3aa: CASSVSGTSSYEQYF
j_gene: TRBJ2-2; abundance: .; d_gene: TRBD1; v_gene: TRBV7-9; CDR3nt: TGTGCCAGCAGCTTGCTGGACAGGGCGAACACCGGGGAGCTGTTTTTT; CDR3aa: CASSLLDRANTGELFF
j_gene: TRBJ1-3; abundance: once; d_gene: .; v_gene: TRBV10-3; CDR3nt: TGTGCCATCAGTGATGCAGGGACCGGAAACACCATATATTTT; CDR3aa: CAISDAGTGNTIYF
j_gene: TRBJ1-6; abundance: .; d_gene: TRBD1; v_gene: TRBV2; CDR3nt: TGTGCCAGCAGAGGACAGGGGTCTTCCTATAATTCACCCCTCCACTTT; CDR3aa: CASRGQGSSYNSPLHF
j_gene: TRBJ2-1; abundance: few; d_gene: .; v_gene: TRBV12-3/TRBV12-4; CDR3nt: TGTGCCAGCAGACGCCCACTAGTCAATGAGCAGTTCTTC; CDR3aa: CASRRPLVNEQFF
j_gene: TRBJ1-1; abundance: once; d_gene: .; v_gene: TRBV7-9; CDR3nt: TGTGCCAGCAGCTTAATATCCACTGAAGCTTTCTTT; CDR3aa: CASSLISTEAFF
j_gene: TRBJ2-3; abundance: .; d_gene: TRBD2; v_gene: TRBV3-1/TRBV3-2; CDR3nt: TGTGCCAGCAGCCTTGGACTAGCGACAGATACGCAGTATTTT; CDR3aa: CASSLGLATDTQYF
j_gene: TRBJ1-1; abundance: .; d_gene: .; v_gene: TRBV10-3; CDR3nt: TGTGCCATCAGTGCCGAGGGGAACACTGAAGCTTTCTTT; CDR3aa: CAISAEGNTEAFF
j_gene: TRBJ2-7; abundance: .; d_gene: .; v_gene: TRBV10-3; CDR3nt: TGTGCCATCAGTGAGTCATCCAGCAGAAACTCCTACGAGCAGTACTTC; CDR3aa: CAISESSSRNSYEQYF
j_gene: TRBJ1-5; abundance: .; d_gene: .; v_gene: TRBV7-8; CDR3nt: TGTGCCAGCAGTCAAGCTGGTGTCGGCAATCAGCCCCAGCATTTT; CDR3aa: CASSQAGVGNQPQHF
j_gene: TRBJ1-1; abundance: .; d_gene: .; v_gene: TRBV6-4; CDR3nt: TGTGCCAGCAGTCCAAAAAGGGTGCAGACAGACGAAGCTTTCTTT; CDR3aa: CASSPKRVQTDEAFF
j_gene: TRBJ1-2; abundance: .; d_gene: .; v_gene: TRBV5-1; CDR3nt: TGCGCCAGCAGCTTGGATGGGCCAGCGGGTGGCTACACCTTC; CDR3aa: CASSLDGPAGGYTF
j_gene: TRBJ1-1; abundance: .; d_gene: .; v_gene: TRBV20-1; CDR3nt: TGCAGTGCTAGTACCTCCGAATGGGTAGCTTTCTTT; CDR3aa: CSASTSEWVAFF
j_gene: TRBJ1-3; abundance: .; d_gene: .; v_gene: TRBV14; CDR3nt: TGTGCCAGCAGCCAGGTTCGTTGGACAGAAAGCTCTGGAAACACCATATATTTT; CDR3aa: CASSQVRWTESSGNTIYF
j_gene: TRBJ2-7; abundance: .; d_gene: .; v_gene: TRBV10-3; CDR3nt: TGTGCCATCAGTGGGGTTCCGGACAAGACCTCCTACGAGCAGTACTTC; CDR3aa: CAISGVPDKTSYEQYF
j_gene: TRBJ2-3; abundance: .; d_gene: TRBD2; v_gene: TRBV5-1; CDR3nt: TGCGCCAGAGTCGGGGATCGTTGCGACGAGCGGGGTACGGGCACAGATACGCAGTATTTT; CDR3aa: CARVGDRCDERGTGTDTQYF
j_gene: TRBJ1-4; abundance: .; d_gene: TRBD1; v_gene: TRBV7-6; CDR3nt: TGTGCCAGCAGCACCGGACAGGGGGGTATCGAAAAACTGTTTTTT; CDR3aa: CASSTGQGGIEKLFF
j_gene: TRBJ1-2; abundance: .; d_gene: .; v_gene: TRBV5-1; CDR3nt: TGCGCCAGCAGCTTGGCCTCAGGAGGAGGCTACACCTTC; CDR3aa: CASSLASGGGYTF
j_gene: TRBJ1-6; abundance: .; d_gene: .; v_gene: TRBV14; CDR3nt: TGTGCCAGCAGCCAAGAAGGAAATTCACCCCTCCACTTT; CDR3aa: CASSQEGNSPLHF
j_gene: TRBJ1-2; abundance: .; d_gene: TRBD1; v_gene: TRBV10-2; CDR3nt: TGCGCCAGCAGCAGGGGGGCAGGGGGCGCGCCTAACTATGGCTACACCTTC; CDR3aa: CASSRGAGGAPNYGYTF
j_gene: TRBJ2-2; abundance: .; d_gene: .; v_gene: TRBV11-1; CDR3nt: TGTGCCAGCTCAGGGCGCACCGGGGAGCTGTTTTTT; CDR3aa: CASSGRTGELFF
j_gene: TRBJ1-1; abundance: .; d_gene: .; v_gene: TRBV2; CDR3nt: TGTGCCAGCAGCGTAGGGACACTGGAAGCTTTCTTT; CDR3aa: CASSVGTLEAFF
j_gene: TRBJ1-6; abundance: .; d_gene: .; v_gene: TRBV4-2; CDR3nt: TGTGCCAGCAGCCAAGATCATGCGAGTAGGTGGAATTCACCCCTCCACTTT; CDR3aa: CASSQDHASRWNSPLHF
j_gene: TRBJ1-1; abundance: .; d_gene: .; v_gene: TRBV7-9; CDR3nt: TGTGCCAGCAGCTTATACAGCACTGAAGCTTTCTTT; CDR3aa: CASSLYSTEAFF
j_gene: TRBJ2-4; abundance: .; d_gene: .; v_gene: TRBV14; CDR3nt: TGTGCCAGCAGCCCCGGGTTGCATTTGGGCATTCAGTACTTC; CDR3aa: CASSPGLHLGIQYF
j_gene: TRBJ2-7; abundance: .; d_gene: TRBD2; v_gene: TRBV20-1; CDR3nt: TGCAGTGCCCGGGGGGGCTACGAGCAGTACTTC; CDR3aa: CSARGGYEQYF
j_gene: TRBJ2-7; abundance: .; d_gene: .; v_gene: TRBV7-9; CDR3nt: TGTGCCAGCAGCTTAGCTGGGGGCGAGCAGTACTTC; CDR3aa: CASSLAGGEQYF
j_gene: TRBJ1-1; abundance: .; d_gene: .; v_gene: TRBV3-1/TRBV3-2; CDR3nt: TGTGCCAGCAGCCAATGGGCCCCCCTCTCAGGGGAGACTGAAGCTTTCTTT; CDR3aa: CASSQWAPLSGETEAFF
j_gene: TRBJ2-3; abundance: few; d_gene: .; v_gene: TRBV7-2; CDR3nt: TGTGCCAGCAGCTTAAATAGCGGTGACACAGATACGCAGTATTTT; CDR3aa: CASSLNSGDTDTQYF
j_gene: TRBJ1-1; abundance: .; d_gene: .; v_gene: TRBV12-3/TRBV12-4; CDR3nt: TGTGCCAGCAGCTCACTCCAGAGGACTGAAGCTTTCTTT; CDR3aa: CASSSLQRTEAFF
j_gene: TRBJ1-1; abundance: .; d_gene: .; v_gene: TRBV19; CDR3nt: TGTGCCAGTAGTTGGGCCAACCCGAGGGCTGAAGCTTTCTTT; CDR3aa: CASSWANPRAEAFF
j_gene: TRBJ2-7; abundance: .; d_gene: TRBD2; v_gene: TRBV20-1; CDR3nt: TGCAGTGCTAGTTCTAGCGGGGGGACCTCAGACTACGAGCAGTACTTC; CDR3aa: CSASSSGGTSDYEQYF
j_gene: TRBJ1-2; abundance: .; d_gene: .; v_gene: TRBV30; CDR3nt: TGTGCCTTTACGTCAGCGGGAGGCTACACCTTC; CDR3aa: CAFTSAGGYTF
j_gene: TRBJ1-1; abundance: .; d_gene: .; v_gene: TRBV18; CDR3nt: TGTGCCAGCTCACCACTGAGGGAAGGTGCTGAAGCTTTCTTT; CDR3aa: CASSPLREGAEAFF
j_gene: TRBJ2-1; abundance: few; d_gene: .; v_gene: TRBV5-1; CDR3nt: TGCGCCAGCAGCTTGTATGGAGCCGATGAGCAGTTCTTC; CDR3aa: CASSLYGADEQFF
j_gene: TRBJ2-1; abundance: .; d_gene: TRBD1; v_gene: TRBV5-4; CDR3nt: TGTGCCAGCAGCGTATCTGACAGGGGCTCCTACAATGAGCAGTTCTTC; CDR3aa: CASSVSDRGSYNEQFF
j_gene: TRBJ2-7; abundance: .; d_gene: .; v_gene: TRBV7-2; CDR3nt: TGTGCCAGCAGCTTACACCTTTTGACCTACTCCTACGAGCAGTACTTC; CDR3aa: CASSLHLLTYSYEQYF
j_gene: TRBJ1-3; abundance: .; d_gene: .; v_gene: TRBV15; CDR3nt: TGTGCCACCAGTAAACAGGGCTCTGGAAACACCATATATTTT; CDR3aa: CATSKQGSGNTIYF
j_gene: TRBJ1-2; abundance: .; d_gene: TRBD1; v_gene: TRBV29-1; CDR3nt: TGCAGCGTTGTAGTGGGACAGGGGTCGAGAGCCTATGGCTACACCTTC; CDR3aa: CSVVVGQGSRAYGYTF
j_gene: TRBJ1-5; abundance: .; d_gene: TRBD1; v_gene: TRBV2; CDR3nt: TGTGCCAGCAGTGGGACAGGGGGCAGGGGCAATCAGCCCCAGCATTTT; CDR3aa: CASSGTGGRGNQPQHF
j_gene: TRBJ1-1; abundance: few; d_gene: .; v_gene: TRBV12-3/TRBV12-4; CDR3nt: TGTGCCAGCAGCCAGGAAATCCGGGATGCTTTCTTT; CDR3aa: CASSQEIRDAFF
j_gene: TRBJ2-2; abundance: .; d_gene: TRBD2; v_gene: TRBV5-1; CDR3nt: TGCGCCAGCAGCCCCAGCGGGGGGAACACCGGGGAGCTGTTTTTT; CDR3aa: CASSPSGGNTGELFF